A selection of T cell receptor beta chains follows, all from one sample in a study of T cells after yellow fever vaccination. A single record per CDR3 protein comes from TCRdb applying MiXCR to the 5' RACE reads. The sample has some 670,000 distinct CDR3 sequences, approximately 13% seen once; the top ten hold just under 15%. Sequences were derived from PBMCs, sampled on the day of the yellow fever booster vaccination. All receptors derive from a man in his thirties or forties who received the YFV17D yellow fever vaccine. CDR3s include the opening cysteine and the closing phenylalanine or tryptophan. Fields, in order: D gene, J gene, V gene, clone size, CDR3 protein, CDR3 DNA. The D gene is left open where the match is weak. Size is stated for part of the rows, as once, few or many counts, or as a class when the clone is expanded.

TRBD2	TRBJ2-2	TRBV11-1	NA	CASSSSRLAGGPWTGELFF	TGTGCCAGCAGCTCCTCAAGACTAGCGGGAGGGCCGTGGACCGGGGAGCTGTTTTTT
TRBD2	TRBJ2-3	TRBV20-1	few	CSASRTSGSTDTQYF	TGCAGTGCTAGTAGGACTAGCGGGAGCACAGATACGCAGTATTTT
NA	TRBJ1-6	TRBV7-2	NA	CTSSLGPGINSPLHF	TGTACCAGCAGCCTCGGACCAGGGATAAATTCACCCCTCCACTTT
TRBD1	TRBJ2-2	TRBV3-1	few	CASSQATGVWGELFF	TGTGCCAGCAGCCAAGCAACAGGGGTCTGGGGGGAGCTGTTTTTT
TRBD2	TRBJ2-1	TRBV5-1	NA	CASSWPLAGVNNEQFF	TGCGCCAGCAGCTGGCCACTAGCGGGAGTTAACAATGAGCAGTTCTTC
TRBD2	TRBJ2-3	TRBV7-2	few	CASSFSGGASTDTQYF	TGTGCCAGCAGCTTTAGCGGGGGGGCCAGCACAGATACGCAGTATTTT
NA	TRBJ2-7	TRBV12-3/TRBV12-4	NA	CASSFQAYEQYF	TGTGCCAGCAGTTTCCAGGCATACGAGCAGTACTTC
TRBD1	TRBJ2-7	TRBV4-2	NA	CASSQATGAYEQYF	TGTGCCAGCAGCCAGGCGACAGGGGCCTACGAGCAGTACTTC
NA	TRBJ2-2	TRBV18	few	CASSFSPDGNTGELFF	TGTGCCAGCTCATTTAGTCCAGACGGGAACACCGGGGAGCTGTTTTTT
NA	TRBJ2-5	TRBV7-3	many	CASSLSGSQETQYF	TGTGCCAGCAGCTTATCGGGCAGCCAAGAGACCCAGTACTTC
TRBD1	TRBJ1-5	TRBV18	few	CASSPGEQGWDQPQHF	TGTGCCAGCTCACCAGGTGAACAGGGGTGGGATCAGCCCCAGCATTTT
NA	TRBJ2-1	TRBV9	NA	CASRGLFF	TGTGCCAGCAGGGGGCTGTTCTTC
NA	TRBJ1-2	TRBV7-2	NA	CASSLTWGPYGYTF	TGTGCCAGCAGCTTGACTTGGGGGCCCTATGGCTACACCTTC
TRBD2	TRBJ2-1	TRBV5-1	NA	CASSSRYSGSLYNEQFF	TGCGCCAGCAGCTCCCGATATAGCGGGAGCCTTTACAATGAGCAGTTCTTC
NA	TRBJ2-3	TRBV7-8	few	CASSSSRGLPRLDTQYF	TGTGCCAGCAGCTCATCCCGGGGACTCCCTCGGTTGGATACGCAGTATTTT
NA	TRBJ1-1	TRBV6-5	NA	CASSYGPGNTEAFF	TGTGCCAGCAGTTACGGGCCGGGGAACACTGAAGCTTTCTTT
NA	TRBJ2-1	TRBV10-2	few	CASRIGESSYNEQFF	TGCGCCAGCAGGATTGGCGAGAGCTCCTACAATGAGCAGTTCTTC
NA	TRBJ2-5	TRBV19	few	CASKSGGLNVETQYF	TGTGCCAGTAAAAGCGGCGGACTCAACGTAGAGACCCAGTACTTC
TRBD1	TRBJ1-1	TRBV15	NA	CATSRAQGMNTEAFF	TGTGCCACCAGCAGGGCACAGGGGATGAACACTGAAGCTTTCTTT
NA	TRBJ2-2	TRBV5-1	NA	CASSYTPTNTGELFF	TGCGCCAGCAGCTATACCCCCACCAACACCGGGGAGCTGTTTTTT
NA	TRBJ2-1	TRBV27	few	CASSLNNNEQFF	TGTGCCAGTAGCCTGAACAACAATGAGCAGTTCTTC
NA	TRBJ2-2	TRBV9	NA	CASSVGGGANTGELFF	TGTGCCAGCAGCGTAGGCGGCGGGGCGAACACCGGGGAGCTGTTTTTT
TRBD2	TRBJ2-7	TRBV6-5	many	CASIGGGRAMNEQYF	TGTGCCAGCATCGGTGGCGGGAGGGCCATGAACGAGCAGTACTTC
TRBD1	TRBJ2-1	TRBV20-1	few	CSASWDRRNEQFF	TGCAGTGCTAGTTGGGACAGGAGGAATGAGCAGTTCTTC
NA	TRBJ2-5	TRBV11-2	NA	CASSLALGLVQETQYF	TGTGCCAGCAGCTTAGCCCTCGGACTGGTCCAAGAGACCCAGTACTTC
NA	TRBJ2-3	TRBV12-3/TRBV12-4	NA	CASSRPRESTQYF	TGTGCCAGCAGCAGACCTCGAGAAAGTACGCAGTATTTT
NA	TRBJ2-5	TRBV5-6	few	CASSFGTGVGETQYF	TGTGCCAGCAGCTTCGGGACGGGAGTCGGGGAGACCCAGTACTTC
TRBD2	TRBJ2-3	TRBV30	NA	CAWSVGLAGPDTQYF	TGTGCCTGGAGTGTAGGGCTAGCGGGGCCAGATACGCAGTATTTT
NA	TRBJ2-2	TRBV4-3	few	CASSQPRTGELFF	TGCGCCAGCAGCCAACCCCGGACCGGGGAGCTGTTTTTT
NA	TRBJ2-1	TRBV7-2	NA	CASSLVSGHNEQFF	TGTGCCAGCAGCTTAGTTAGCGGCCACAATGAGCAGTTCTTC
NA	TRBJ1-5	TRBV4-1	NA	CASSHEIVQPLHF	TGCGCCAGCAGCCACGAGATCGTTCAGCCCCTGCATTTT
TRBD1	TRBJ2-7	TRBV4-3	NA	CASSQDWGEGQGAYEQYF	TGCGCCAGCAGCCAAGATTGGGGTGAGGGACAGGGGGCTTACGAGCAGTACTTC
NA	TRBJ2-7	TRBV7-2	few	CASSLNTGKRQYF	TGTGCCAGCAGCTTAAATACAGGGAAGCGGCAGTACTTC
NA	TRBJ2-7	TRBV12-3/TRBV12-4	few	CASKPGLGGSYEQYF	TGTGCCAGCAAACCAGGGCTAGGAGGCTCCTACGAGCAGTACTTC
TRBD1	TRBJ2-7	TRBV20-1	few	CSAREGQGFYEQYF	TGCAGTGCTAGAGAGGGACAGGGTTTCTACGAGCAGTACTTC
NA	TRBJ2-7	TRBV18	NA	CASSPSGEGRYEQYF	TGTGCCAGCTCACCATCCGGGGAAGGCCGGTACGAGCAGTACTTC
TRBD2	TRBJ2-1	TRBV20-1	NA	CSASLGGFYNEQFF	TGCAGTGCTAGCCTGGGGGGGTTCTACAATGAGCAGTTCTTC
TRBD2	TRBJ2-7	TRBV29-1	few	CSVTGLAGDEQYF	TGCAGCGTCACCGGACTAGCGGGGGATGAGCAGTACTTC
TRBD2	TRBJ2-5	TRBV18	NA	CASSALAGSETQYF	TGTGCCAGCTCAGCACTAGCGGGATCAGAGACCCAGTACTTC
TRBD2	TRBJ2-7	TRBV6-2/TRBV6-3	few	CASSYKIAGSSYEQYF	TGTGCCAGCAGTTATAAGATAGCGGGGAGCTCCTACGAGCAGTACTTC
NA	TRBJ2-6	TRBV6-5	few	CASSYSAGAASGANVLTF	TGTGCCAGCAGTTACTCGGCAGGGGCCGCCTCTGGGGCCAACGTCCTGACTTTC
NA	TRBJ1-2	TRBV27	few	CASSFQEDYGYTF	TGTGCCAGCAGTTTTCAGGAGGACTATGGCTACACCTTC
TRBD1	TRBJ2-5	TRBV5-6	NA	CASSRGNRGEETQYF	TGTGCCAGCAGCCGAGGAAACAGGGGAGAGGAGACCCAGTACTTC
NA	TRBJ2-3	TRBV15	NA	CATSSLRTEDTQYF	TGTGCCACCAGCAGCCTCCGCACGGAAGATACGCAGTATTTT
NA	TRBJ2-1	TRBV18	NA	CASSPGPNQGEQFF	TGTGCCAGCTCACCCGGGCCAAACCAAGGTGAGCAGTTCTTC
NA	TRBJ2-2	TRBV7-8	NA	CASSPSFGGGELFF	TGTGCCAGCAGCCCGAGCTTCGGAGGCGGGGAGCTGTTTTTT
NA	TRBJ1-6	TRBV27	few	CASSLQPGHYNSPLHF	TGTGCCAGCAGTTTACAACCCGGGCACTATAATTCACCCCTCCACTTT
NA	TRBJ2-6	TRBV10-3	few	CAISELKGKTGANVLTF	TGTGCCATCAGTGAGTTGAAGGGTAAGACTGGGGCCAACGTCCTGACTTTC
TRBD2	TRBJ2-1	TRBV18	few	CASSPASGNNEQFF	TGTGCCAGCTCACCGGCTAGCGGGAACAATGAGCAGTTCTTC
NA	TRBJ2-3	TRBV7-9	NA	CASSLEGITDTQYF	TGTGCCAGCAGCTTAGAGGGAATCACAGATACGCAGTATTTT
TRBD2	TRBJ2-7	TRBV27	few	CASSPRREGYEQYF	TGTGCCAGCAGTCCCCGACGGGAGGGCTACGAGCAGTACTTC
NA	TRBJ1-1	TRBV20-1	few	CSARPSGLLNTEAFF	TGCAGTGCTAGACCCTCGGGACTCCTGAACACTGAAGCTTTCTTT
NA	TRBJ1-2	TRBV20-1	NA	CSARDPPGSSNYGYTF	TGCAGTGCTAGAGATCCCCCCGGGAGCAGTAACTATGGCTACACCTTC
NA	TRBJ2-3	TRBV10-3	few	CATGLGDTQYF	TGTGCCACCGGATTGGGGGATACGCAGTATTTT
NA	TRBJ2-4	TRBV7-8	few	CASSRLASGKNIQYF	TGTGCCAGCAGCCGCCTAGCGAGCGGCAAAAACATTCAGTACTTC
TRBD2	TRBJ2-7	TRBV6-1	few	CASGTSFHYEQYF	TGTGCCAGTGGGACTAGCTTCCACTACGAGCAGTACTTC
TRBD2	TRBJ2-7	TRBV7-9	NA	CASSATSGRAFYHEQYF	TGTGCCAGCAGCGCAACTAGCGGGAGGGCCTTTTACCACGAGCAGTACTTC
NA	TRBJ2-1	TRBV6-2/TRBV6-3	NA	CASSYSREGGEQFF	TGTGCCAGCAGTTACTCGAGGGAGGGGGGTGAGCAGTTCTTC
TRBD1	TRBJ1-1	TRBV27	few	CASSYEPGTGEAFF	TGTGCCAGCAGTTATGAACCCGGGACAGGAGAAGCTTTCTTT
TRBD2	TRBJ2-2	TRBV5-1	few	CASSRSSGVNTGELFF	TGCGCCAGCAGCCGCTCTAGCGGGGTGAACACCGGGGAGCTGTTTTTT